Listed below are T cell receptor beta chains from one sample, sequenced in a study of technical replicates of blood from a handful of donors. Profiling relied on immunoSEQ multiplex PCR, and the TCRdb table lists in-frame clones only, not all of them. The top ten hold over 0.2% of the sample, which has about 66,000 clones, 95% to 97% seen once. The sequenced material came from T cells isolated from PBMCs. The receptors shown here come from a human donor in good health. The CDR3 runs from the conserved cysteine through the conserved F or W. D genes are given only for firm matches.

j_call	v_call	d_call	cdr3_aa	cdr3_nt
TRBJ1-2	TRBV7-9	-	CASSPGQPYGYTF	TGTGCCAGCAGCCCAGGACAGCCCTATGGCTACACCTTC
TRBJ2-7	TRBV29-1	TRBD1	CSASTTGAYEQYF	TGCAGCGCCTCCACGACAGGGGCCTACGAGCAGTACTTC
TRBJ1-1	TRBV7-3	-	CASSATGINTEAFF	TGTGCCAGCAGCGCTACAGGGATTAACACTGAAGCTTTCTTT
TRBJ1-1	TRBV6-5	-	CASSYPTGGNTEAFF	TGTGCCAGCAGTTACCCGACAGGTGGGAACACTGAAGCTTTCTTT
TRBJ2-4	TRBV7-9	TRBD1	CASRLDRGQGIQYF	TGTGCCAGCAGACTAGACAGGGGGCAGGGCATTCAGTACTTC
TRBJ1-3	TRBV9	-	CASSATSLANTIYF	TGTGCCAGCAGCGCCACCTCGTTAGCGAACACCATATATTTT
TRBJ1-1	TRBV2	-	CASYQPEVYTEAFF	TGTGCCAGCTACCAACCGGAGGTTTACACTGAAGCTTTCTTT
TRBJ2-5	TRBV27	TRBD1	CASSSLGQGQETQYF	TGTGCCAGCAGTTCTCTAGGACAGGGGCAAGAGACCCAGTACTTC
TRBJ2-3	TRBV13	-	CASSLGVGALDTQYF	TGTGCCAGCAGCTTAGGCGTGGGGGCCCTAGATACGCAGTATTTT
TRBJ1-2	TRBV28	TRBD1	CASRRLRDRTSHYGYTF	TGTGCCAGCAGAAGGCTCCGGGACAGAACCTCCCATTATGGCTACACCTTC
TRBJ2-7	TRBV19	TRBD2	CASSSYSGKSSYEQYF	TGTGCCAGTAGTAGTTATAGCGGGAAAAGCTCCTACGAGCAGTACTTC
TRBJ2-1	TRBV4-1	-	CASSQGSGSSYNEQFF	TGCGCCAGCAGCCAAGGTAGCGGATCTTCCTACAATGAGCAGTTCTTC
TRBJ2-5	TRBV19	TRBD1	CASSSDRGRETQYF	TGTGCCAGTAGTAGTGACAGGGGGCGTGAGACCCAGTACTTC